This T cell receptor beta chain was captured in a study of blood T cells in healthy people across ages. Study-wide results and limits: In these data, TCR beta diversity tracked strongly with naive T cell percentage.

A sample-barcoded 5' primer and a J-beta primer mix were used in a second PCR of roughly 6 to 11 cycles. TCRdb reprocessed the 5' RACE reads via MiXCR and lists one record per CDR3 protein. The profile shows approximately 1.5 million distinct CDR3 sequences, roughly a third of them singletons. A remark on this clonotype: The antigen is undetermined.

V was trimmed by 3 bases and J by 3 bases, leaving 11 bases between them. The CDR3 has 15 amino acids. Per sample, a minimum of 6 million PBMCs were isolated. The sample consisted of blood. The chain links TRBV12-3 or TRBV12-4 to TRBJ2-2, with D possibly matching TRBD2 (5 bases). The clonotype comes from a woman under 40 in good health. CDR3 residues: CASSFFGVDTGELFF. CDR3 coding DNA: TGTGCCAGCAGTTTCTTCGGGGTTGACACCGGGGAGCTGTTTTTT.